This T cell receptor (beta chain) was sequenced for a study of CD8 T cells in Susac syndrome. The V end was cut by 0 bases, the J end by 7 bases, with 12 bases between. This CDR3 region has 14 residues. Germline CDR1 is GTSNPN and CDR2 is SVGIG (reference sequence). After extraction with the RNeasy kit, 0.5 to 1 ug of the RNA was reverse transcribed using random hexamers. A single record per CDR3 protein comes from TCRdb applying MiXCR to the immunoSEQ multiplex PCR reads. This sample yields 70,000 or so distinct CDR3 sequences, of which around 93% are seen a single time; over 0.2% belongs to the top ten. TEMRA cells were FACS-enriched, with CD8+ and CD4+ T cells isolated negatively.

The clonotype comes from a human donor in good health. Material for sequencing was CD8+ T cells from PBMCs. The chain carries TRBV30 and TRBJ2-2; D is unresolved. The CDR3 reads CAWSVLGIGGELFF. Written as DNA, the CDR3 is TGTGCCTGGAGTGTACTGGGTATCGGCGGGGAGCTGTTTTTT.